This entry describes one T cell receptor (beta chain). Methods used by the authors: For nucleated cells, counts were estimated from reference gene primer amplification. Data came from immunoSEQ multiplex PCR; TCRdb stores just in-frame clones and leaves some out. That table gives V, J and clone size, and the DNA gave D and trimming. The sample holds over 120,000 clones, 70% to 90% seen once. The sample originates from a study of blood T cell repertoires in COVID-19. Trimming removed 3 bases at V and 1 base at J, with 6 bases between. The length of the CDR3 is 13 residues. The germline CDR1 and CDR2 sequences are MNHEY and SVGAGI.

The source of this sequence is a man aged 70 or older with acute or convalescent COVID-19. Source material: peripheral blood. The chain has TRBV6-5 and TRBJ1-1; D not resolved. This CDR3 is CASSYRKNTEAFF. In DNA form, the CDR3 reads TGTGCCAGCAGTTATCGTAAGAACACTGAAGCTTTCTTT.